This TCR beta chain came from a study of T cell responses to AZD1222 COVID-19 vaccine. On this clone: Its antigen is currently unknown.

Trimming shortened V by 6 bases and J by 3 bases, and 10 bases separated the two germline ends. Per germline, CDR1 SGDLS and CDR2 YYNGEE. The CDR3 has 14 amino acids. Study-level results: Repertoires were sampled only after the peak T cell response. There were mostly white British donors and more females than males, and clonal diversity was possibly underestimated. Regions 160-218 and 743-854 held dominance among vaccine-associated CD4 TCRs, which spanned spike.

Sequencing was performed with immunoSEQ multiplex PCR; in TCRdb, only in-frame clones are kept and a portion is missing. This sample yields 120,000 or so clones, of which about 89% are seen a single time; around 30% belongs to the top ten. The sequence came from an adult in good health. The chain carries TRBV9 and TRBJ1-6; D is unclear. The sequenced sample was peripheral blood, obtained on day 0 of AZD1222 vaccination. CDR3 nucleotide sequence: TGTGCCAGCACCCCGGCCCTCTATAATTCACCCCTCCACTTT. The encoded protein is CASTPALYNSPLHF.